Each of the 9 T cell receptor beta chains below was sequenced from the same sample in a study of T cells after yellow fever vaccination. MiXCR, applied by TCRdb to the 5' RACE reads, yields one record per CDR3 protein. This sample yields a few hundred thousand distinct CDR3 sequences, of which about 4% are seen a single time; approximately 24% belongs to the top ten. The starting material was PBMCs, obtained 5 days after the yellow fever booster vaccination. The receptor source for this set is a man between 18 and 35 years old who received the YFV17D yellow fever vaccine.

This chain uses TRBV18 with TRBJ1-4, with 7 bases lining up with TRBD1. Germline V gene data show CDR1 as KGHSH and CDR2 as LQKENI. J lost 6 bases, V lost 4 bases, and 14 bases had no gene match. This CDR3 has 17 amino acids. Written as DNA, the CDR3 is TGTGCCAGCTCACGAAGCAACACCGGGACAGCATATGAAAAACTGTTTTTT. Protein sequence: CASSRSNTGTAYEKLFF.

This clonotype appeared a few times. J is TRBJ2-3 and V is TRBV20-1; 9 bases are shared with TRBD2. The trim removed 4 bases at V and 0 bases at J, leaving 11 bases unmatched. Germline V gene sequence: CDR1 DFQATT, CDR2 SNEGSKA (reference sequence). The CDR3 runs to 17 residues. This chain's CDR3 is CSAISLAGHASTDTQYF. The CDR3 DNA follows: TGCAGTGCTATAAGCCTAGCGGGGCATGCTAGCACAGATACGCAGTATTTT.

This clonotype was picked up many times. V is TRBV7-9 and J is TRBJ2-3; 9 bases fit TRBD2. The junction had 7 bases not matched to a gene; V was cut back by 8 bases and J by 1 base. This CDR3 region has 15 residues. The germline gives CDR1 SEHNR, CDR2 FQNEAQ (reference sequence). CDR3 DNA: TGTGCCAGCTCGGGCGAGCGGGGGGGCACAGATACGCAGTATTTT. It specifies CASSGERGGTDTQYF.

The rearrangement uses TRBV28 and TRBJ1-6, with D perhaps TRBD1 (5 bases). The ends were cut back, 1 base at V and 3 bases at J, with 10 bases in the middle. CDR1 and CDR2 (germline): MDHEN, SYDVKM. This CDR3 has 16 amino acids. The CDR3, as DNA: TGTGCCAGCAGTTTATTGGGACCGAACTATAATTCACCCCTCCACTTT. The encoded protein is CASSLLGPNYNSPLHF.

This clonotype appeared a few times. The chain combines TRBV7-2 with TRBJ2-3; D gene uncertain. This CDR3 has 15 residues. The germline CDR1 and CDR2 sequences are SGHTA and FQGNSA. V shed 2 bases and J shed 4 bases, with 13 bases lying between them. CDR3 nucleotides: TGTGCCAGCAGCTTAATTGAGCGCTCTCCAGATACGCAGTATTTT. Protein: CASSLIERSPDTQYF.

This clonotype was seen a handful of times. The V gene is TRBV4-2, the J gene TRBJ1-5, with a tentative D call TRBD1 (5 bases). Germline loops: CDR1 LGHNA, CDR2 YNFKEQ. Trimming took 0 bases from V and 1 from J, leaving 7 bases between them. This CDR3 region has 15 residues. Here the CDR3 reads CASSQDRQSNQPQHF. The CDR3 DNA reads as TGTGCCAGCAGCCAAGATAGACAGAGCAATCAGCCCCAGCATTTT.

This clonotype was detected many times. The rearrangement uses TRBV18 and TRBJ2-7; 7 bases fit TRBD1. Germline V gene sequence: CDR1 KGHSH, CDR2 LQKENI. The CDR3 is 13 residues long. Trimming removed 5 bases from V and 4 bases from J; junction bases left unmatched: 5. CDR3 sequence reads: CASSKQGSYEQYV. The DNA for the CDR3 is TGTGCCAGCTCAAAACAGGGGAGTTACGAGCAGTACGTC.

This clonotype turned up a few times. The germline gene is not matched at one end of the junction; a read error may be the cause. The rearrangement joins TRBV5-6 to TRBJ1-3; tentative D call: TRBD1 (5 bases). CDR1 is SGHDT, CDR2 YYEEEE, per germline. This CDR3 is built from 14 residues. CDR3 DNA sequence: TGTGCCAGCAGATTGGGACCATCTGGAAACACCATATATTTT. It encodes CASRLGPSGNTIYF.

In DNA form, the CDR3 reads TGTGCCAGCAGGAGGACAGGCCCGGCCGTGAAAAAATATGGATTTGGCTACACCTTC. Protein product: CASRRTGPAVKKYGFGYTF. The chain couples TRBV6-4 to TRBJ1-2, with 7 bases lining up with TRBD1. The CDR3 runs 19 residues. Germline trimming cut 6 bases from V and 7 bases from J; bases unmatched to any gene: 26. From germline, CDR1 is MRHNA and CDR2 SNTAGT.